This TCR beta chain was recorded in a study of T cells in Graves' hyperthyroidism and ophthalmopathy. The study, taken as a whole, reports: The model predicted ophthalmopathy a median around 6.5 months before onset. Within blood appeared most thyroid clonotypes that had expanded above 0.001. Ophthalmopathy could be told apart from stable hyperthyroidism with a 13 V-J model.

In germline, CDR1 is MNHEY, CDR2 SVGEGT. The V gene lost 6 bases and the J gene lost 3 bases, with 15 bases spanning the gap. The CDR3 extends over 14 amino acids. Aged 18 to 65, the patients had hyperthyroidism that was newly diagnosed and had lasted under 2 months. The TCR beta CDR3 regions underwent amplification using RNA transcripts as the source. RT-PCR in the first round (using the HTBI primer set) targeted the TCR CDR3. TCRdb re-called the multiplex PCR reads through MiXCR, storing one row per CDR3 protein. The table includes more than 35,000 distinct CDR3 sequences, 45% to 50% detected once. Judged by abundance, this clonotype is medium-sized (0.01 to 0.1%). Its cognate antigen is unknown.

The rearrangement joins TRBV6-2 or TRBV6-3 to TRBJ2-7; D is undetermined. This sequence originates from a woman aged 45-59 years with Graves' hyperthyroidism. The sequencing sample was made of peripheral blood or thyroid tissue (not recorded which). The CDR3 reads CASSRLELLYEQYF. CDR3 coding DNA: TGTGCCAGCAGCCGACTCGAACTCCTCTACGAGCAGTACTTC.